The sequence of this T cell receptor beta chain was determined in a study of vaccination effects on CD4 cells after COVID-19. Before any sequencing was done, the ViraFEST assay used viral peptide pools to expand antigen-specific CD4+ T cells. Researchers isolated CD4+ T cells once less than 13 days of culture had elapsed. Nucleocapsid antibodies stayed negative before and after vaccination, showing no earlier SARS-CoV-2 infection. With approximately 9.8 ug/ml peptides and around 10 IU/ml IL-2, roughly 2.1 million PBMC per well were cultured. The authors exchanged half the medium for IL-2 medium on days 3 and 7. Whole-study results and caveats: Early post-infection timepoints were missing from the study, which also had few convalescent patients. The study found that only 1 of 255 vaccine-induced clones from healthy vaccinees cross-reacted with common cold coronaviruses.

The trim removed 0 bases at V and 5 bases at J, leaving 5 bases unmatched. Germline assignment: CDR1 SGHDN and CDR2 FVKESK. The CDR3 is made up of 17 amino acids. This table comes from immunoSEQ multiplex PCR, and its TCRdb copy is limited to in-frame clones, with some not included. The table lists tens of thousands of clones, 70% to 80% of them singletons, with around 2.8% in the top ten. A word on this clone: The antigen remains undetermined.

This clonotype was obtained from a human donor who received a COVID-19 vaccine. This specimen consisted of CD4+ T cells from PBMCs cultured with HCoV-NL63 spike peptides, obtained before COVID-19 vaccination. The rearrangement links TRBV14 to TRBJ2-3; the match to TRBD2 covers 13 bases. The CDR3 sequence: CASSQDGLAGAGDTQYF. The CDR3 region has the DNA TGTGCCAGCAGCCAAGATGGACTAGCGGGGGCTGGAGATACGCAGTATTTT.